Detailed here is one T cell receptor (beta chain). This clonotype was recorded at least ten times. Its antigen remains undetermined. Per-base qualities were not stored, and no clone one base away is much larger. This entry belongs to a study of T-cell reconstitution after alpha-beta-depleted transplantation in children (TCRdb year 2016). Regarding the complete study: The study quantitatively tracked T-cell immune reconstitution after TCRalphabeta/CD19-depleted allogeneic hematopoietic cell transplantation in children using TCR repertoire profiling. Beyond this particular receptor, the publication reports: The apparently early alphabetaT-cell count recovery about two months after transplant was reportedly dependent on only several hundred rapidly expanded clones derived from non-depleted graft cells. In some patients, the high TCRbeta diversity seen at day 60 was put down to recipient T cells and intrathymic progenitors that had survived conditioning. Over the following months the frequencies of hyperexpanded clones went down, and after one year T-cell counts and TCRbeta diversity were mostly credited to newly produced T cells.

The label giving this sample's time point can be read as: day 60 (about 2 months) after transplantation. The treatment or condition label corresponds to: allogeneic hematopoietic cell transplantation with graft depleted of TCRalphabeta T cells and CD19 B cells. The children who served as transplant recipients had been given grafts of TCRalphabeta/CD19-depleted allogeneic hematopoietic cells. Libraries were constructed by PCR. TCRdb records Illumina HiSeq 2500 as the sequencer. Molecular barcoding was employed in the preparation of TCR libraries, with unique molecular identifiers being used to normalize TCRbeta repertoire quantification. The public reads were quality trimmed at Q25 with fastp and then assembled into clones with MiXCR by TCRdb, keeping productive beta chains. Each CDR3 protein gets just one entry, which takes the most common genes and DNA from the rows behind it. The sample data list about 97,000 distinct CDR3 sequences, and approximately 5.4% of these were observed just once. Around 5.6% of the sample rests with the top ten.

The CDR3 starts with the cysteine, ends with the phenylalanine, and has 16 residues. Solely the CDR3 DNA is kept, with 48 bases framed from the first base. The germline V gene encodes CDR1 LGHDT and CDR2 YNNKEL (reference sequence). The junction shows trimming of 0 bases on V and 10 bases on J, and the gene matches do not reach 5 bases of it. The sample was PBMCs, mostly from graft donor cells, taken 60 days after TCRalphabeta/CD19-depleted stem cell transplant. This receptor was taken from a female patient between 2 and 10 years old who had a stem cell transplant for Fanconi anemia, so the T cells may come from the graft donor. The chain couples TRBV3-1 to TRBJ2-1, with TRBD2 matching 14 junction bases. In nucleotides, the sequence is TGTGCCAGCAGCCAAGATGGGACTAGCGGGAGAAGAGAGCAGTTCTTC. It encodes CASSQDGTSGRREQFF.